This T cell receptor beta chain was profiled in a study of cytomegalovirus exposure and HLA in healthy donors. The PCR ran on 60 Vbeta and 13 Jbeta primers. The repertoire was sequenced with immunoSEQ multiplex PCR; TCRdb's copy has only in-frame clones and lacks some. The table records about 160,000 clones, about 83% of them present only once. Per germline, CDR1 MDHEN and CDR2 SYDVKM. The CDR3 runs 14 residues. This receptor was identified in a woman aged 25-40 years in good health and CMV-seronegative. The sample was PBMCs. V usage is TRBV28 and J usage is TRBJ2-5; 8 nucleotides agree with TRBD1. The tail of the sequence fits TRBJ2-7 better, so the J call may be wrong. This CDR3 is CASSLDRVIYEQYF. In DNA form, the CDR3 reads TGTGCCAGCAGTTTGGACAGGGTGATCTACGAGCAGTACTTC.